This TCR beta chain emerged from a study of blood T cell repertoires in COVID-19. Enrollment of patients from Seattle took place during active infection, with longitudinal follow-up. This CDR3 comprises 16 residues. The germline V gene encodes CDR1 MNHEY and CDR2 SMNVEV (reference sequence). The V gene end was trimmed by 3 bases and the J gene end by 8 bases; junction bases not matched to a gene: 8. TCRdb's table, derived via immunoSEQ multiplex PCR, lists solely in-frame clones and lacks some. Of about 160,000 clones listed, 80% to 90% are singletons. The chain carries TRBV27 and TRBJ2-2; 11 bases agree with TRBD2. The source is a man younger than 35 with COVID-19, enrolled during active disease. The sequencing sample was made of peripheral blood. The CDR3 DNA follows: TGTGCCAGCAGTTTTAGCGGGAGGGCCGCTTTGGGGGAGCTGTTTTTT. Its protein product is CASSFSGRAALGELFF.